The rows below give T cell receptor beta chains drawn from one sample of a study of blood T cell repertoires in COVID-19. TCRdb keeps only in-frame clones here, not all; method: immunoSEQ multiplex PCR. Of 270,000 or so clones detected, 90% appear once; the ten largest clones hold around 2.3%. The sequencing sample was made of peripheral blood. The receptors were gathered from a woman between 55 and 75 years old with COVID-19, enrolled during active disease. CDR3s include the opening cysteine and the closing phenylalanine or tryptophan. A D gene is named only where the DNA matches it firmly. The listing skips clone size in some rows; elsewhere it reads once, few, many or a size class.

DNA	CDR3	J	size	V	D
TGTGCCAGCAGCCCCGCACAGGGAAATCAGCCCCAGCATTTT	CASSPAQGNQPQHF	TRBJ1-5	.	TRBV7-3	.
TGTGCCAGCAGCTCCCGGGAGGGCCGCTCTGGAAACACCATATATTTT	CASSSREGRSGNTIYF	TRBJ1-3	.	TRBV7-8	.
TGCGCCAGCAGCTGGGAACTCACAGGGTCTGGGGCCAACGTCCTGACTTTC	CASSWELTGSGANVLTF	TRBJ2-6	.	TRBV5-1	.
TGCGCCAGCACCCGGGACAGTGAAGCTTTCTTT	CASTRDSEAFF	TRBJ1-1	.	TRBV5-1	TRBD1
TGTGCCAGTAGTAAGACTAGCGGGGGGTACGAGCAGTACTTC	CASSKTSGGYEQYF	TRBJ2-7	few	TRBV19	TRBD2
TGCGCCAGCAGCCAAGATCCTGGACAGAAAAATGAGCAGTTCTTC	CASSQDPGQKNEQFF	TRBJ2-1	.	TRBV4-3	.
TGTGCCAGTAGTATACGGAGGGGGCAAGACTATGGCTACACCTTC	CASSIRRGQDYGYTF	TRBJ1-2	.	TRBV19	TRBD1
TGTGCCAGCACCAACCTAAGAGAGACCCAGTACTTC	CASTNLRETQYF	TRBJ2-5	.	TRBV7-2	.
TGCGCCAGCAGCTTGGGACAGGGTTTCGAAAAACTGTTTTTT	CASSLGQGFEKLFF	TRBJ1-4	.	TRBV5-1	TRBD1
TGTGCCAGCAGCTTAGTGGGGGAGGGCACTGAAGCTTTCTTT	CASSLVGEGTEAFF	TRBJ1-1	.	TRBV7-2	.
TGTGCCAGCAGCCACCCACCGGCAGGGTCCTACGAGCAGTACTTC	CASSHPPAGSYEQYF	TRBJ2-7	.	TRBV3-1/TRBV3-2	.
TGTGCCAGCAGCTTAGATAGGACACCAACCTATGGCTACACCTTC	CASSLDRTPTYGYTF	TRBJ1-2	.	TRBV7-2	.
TGTGCCATCAGTGCGCCGGACAGGGGTGGCTATGGCTACACCTTC	CAISAPDRGGYGYTF	TRBJ1-2	.	TRBV10-3	TRBD1
TGCAGCGTTGAGTCGGGAGATAACTATGGCTACACCTTC	CSVESGDNYGYTF	TRBJ1-2	.	TRBV29-1	.
TGTGCCAGCAGCCCGATTTTGAGATCACAAGAGACCCAGTACTTC	CASSPILRSQETQYF	TRBJ2-5	.	TRBV7-9	.
TGTGCCAGCAGCCGCACGGGGGGAAATCAGCCCCAGCATTTT	CASSRTGGNQPQHF	TRBJ1-5	.	TRBV7-2	.
TGTGCCAGCAGCTTAGGGCAGGGGCGCCACAATGAGCAGTTCTTC	CASSLGQGRHNEQFF	TRBJ2-1	.	TRBV11-2	.
TGTGCCAGCAGCTTACTCGGGACATCGGTAAGCACTGAAGCTTTCTTT	CASSLLGTSVSTEAFF	TRBJ1-1	.	TRBV9	.
TGTGCCAGCAGCCCTTACAGGGGGCGAAAATCCGGGGAGCTGTTTTTT	CASSPYRGRKSGELFF	TRBJ2-2	.	TRBV5-4	TRBD1
TGTGCCAGCAGCTTTAGACAGGGGCGGACTGAAGCTTTCTTT	CASSFRQGRTEAFF	TRBJ1-1	.	TRBV11-2	TRBD1
TGTGCCAGCAGCATGGGACAGGGGGCTGTCAATGAGCAGTTCTTC	CASSMGQGAVNEQFF	TRBJ2-1	.	TRBV6-4	TRBD1
TGTGCCAGCAGTGATTTCCGGGACAGCTCGCTGTTTTTT	CASSDFRDSSLFF	TRBJ2-2	.	TRBV6-1	TRBD1
TGCGCCAGCAGCTTGACGGGATCAGGAAACACCATATATTTT	CASSLTGSGNTIYF	TRBJ1-3	once	TRBV5-1	.
TGTGCCAGCAGCCAAGGGGCAACGGGACAGGGAGTAACCGGGGAGCTGTTTTTT	CASSQGATGQGVTGELFF	TRBJ2-2	.	TRBV3-1/TRBV3-2	TRBD1
TGTGCCAGCAAACCTCAGGGGTCCACTGAAGCTTTCTTT	CASKPQGSTEAFF	TRBJ1-1	.	TRBV25-1	.
TGTGCCAGCACCCGCGGGGCAGGGGGCATGGGAGAGACCCAGTACTTC	CASTRGAGGMGETQYF	TRBJ2-5	.	TRBV11-1	TRBD1
TGTGCCAGCAGTTTTCTGGCATACGAGCAGTACTTC	CASSFLAYEQYF	TRBJ2-7	.	TRBV28	.
TGTGCCAGCGGAGGTCCGAACACCGGGGAGCTGTTTTTT	CASGGPNTGELFF	TRBJ2-2	once	TRBV3-1/TRBV3-2	.
TGTGCCAGCAGCCTCGGGGAGGGAGGTCAGCCCCAGCATTTT	CASSLGEGGQPQHF	TRBJ1-5	.	TRBV7-8	.
TGTGCCAGCAGTAACCAACATCCCAAAAACATTCAGTACTTC	CASSNQHPKNIQYF	TRBJ2-4	.	TRBV2	.
TGTGCCAGCAGCAAATCGGGACAGACGAACACTGAAGCTTTCTTT	CASSKSGQTNTEAFF	TRBJ1-1	few	TRBV7-3	TRBD1
TGTGCCAGCAGCTCATATTTACAGGGATCCTACGAGCAGTACTTC	CASSSYLQGSYEQYF	TRBJ2-7	.	TRBV5-6	.
TGTGCCAGCAGCGAGGTGGTGCTAGCCAAAAACATTCAGTACTTC	CASSEVVLAKNIQYF	TRBJ2-4	.	TRBV7-9	.
TGTGCCAGCAGCTATCAAACAGATACGCAGTATTTT	CASSYQTDTQYF	TRBJ2-3	.	TRBV5-6	.
TGCGCCAGCAGCCCCACATTAGCGGGGGGTCTGAAGACCCAGTACTTC	CASSPTLAGGLKTQYF	TRBJ2-5	.	TRBV5-1	TRBD2
TGTGCCAGCAGCCAACAGACAATTAACTATGGCTACACCTTC	CASSQQTINYGYTF	TRBJ1-2	.	TRBV4-2	.
TGTGCCAGCAGTCAGACAGGGATTGGGTCACCCCTCCACTTT	CASSQTGIGSPLHF	TRBJ1-6	.	TRBV2	TRBD1
TGTGCCAGCAGCCCCGTGGGCGGCAATCAGCCCCAGCATTTT	CASSPVGGNQPQHF	TRBJ1-5	.	TRBV11-2	.
TGCGCCAGCAGCCCCTCTTTAGGGGGGGTCTTTGGAAACACCATATATTTT	CASSPSLGGVFGNTIYF	TRBJ1-3	.	TRBV4-1	.
TGTGCCAGCAGTGGACAGGGGGAAGCATATGGCTACACCTTC	CASSGQGEAYGYTF	TRBJ1-2	.	TRBV2	TRBD1
TGTGCCAGCAGTTTATTGGAGTCAGGACACAACACTGAAGCTTTCTTT	CASSLLESGHNTEAFF	TRBJ1-1	.	TRBV27	.
TGCGCCAGCAGCTTGTTAGAGGTCCCCTATGGCTACACCTTC	CASSLLEVPYGYTF	TRBJ1-2	.	TRBV5-1	.
TGTGCCAGCAGTCAACTAGCAGATACGCAGTATTTT	CASSQLADTQYF	TRBJ2-3	.	TRBV12-3/TRBV12-4	.
TGTGCCAGCAGCACCCGACAGGCAACTAATGAAAAACTGTTTTTT	CASSTRQATNEKLFF	TRBJ1-4	.	TRBV5-7	.
TGTGCCAGCAGCCCAGACAGATCGAACACTGAAGCTTTCTTT	CASSPDRSNTEAFF	TRBJ1-1	.	TRBV4-2	.
TGCGCCAGCAGCTTGGCAGTGGGACTAGATTCCTACGAGCAGTACTTC	CASSLAVGLDSYEQYF	TRBJ2-7	once	TRBV5-1	TRBD2